Below, 5 T cell receptor beta chains from the same sample are listed, as sequenced in a study of technical replicates of blood from several donors. Repertoires were generated with immunoSEQ multiplex PCR, while TCRdb's copy carries only in-frame clones and drops some. The sample has 55,000 to 80,000 clones, approximately 93% seen once. Input material: T cells isolated from PBMCs. The source is a human donor in good health.

The rearrangement joins TRBV19 to TRBJ1-3; no definite D call. CDR3 length: 14 amino acids. Germline values: CDR1 LNHDA, CDR2 SQIVND (reference sequence). V was pared by 5 bases and J by 1 base, with 9 bases between. The CDR3 protein is CASSFRRSGNTIYF. CDR3 sequence (DNA): TGTGCCAGTAGTTTCCGGAGATCTGGAAACACCATATATTTT.

The gene calls are TRBV5-1 and TRBJ2-1; tentatively, D is TRBD2 (6 bases). Germline assignment: CDR1 SGHRS and CDR2 YFSETQ. The CDR3 contains 15 residues. Trimming shortened V by 0 bases and J by 12 bases, and 19 bases separated the two germline ends. CDR3 amino acids: CASSLATGTPIRQFF. DNA for the CDR3: TGCGCCAGCAGCTTGGCCACCGGGACTCCAATCCGGCAGTTCTTC.

This chain links TRBV29-1 with TRBJ2-1; D unresolved. With 2 bases removed from V and 4 bases from J, the gap between germline ends came to 3 bases. Per the germline V gene, CDR1 is SQVTM and CDR2 is ANQGSEA. This CDR3 spans 11 amino acids. CDR3 amino acids: CSVELYNEQFF. DNA of the CDR3: TGCAGCGTTGAACTGTACAATGAGCAGTTCTTC.

The V gene is TRBV6-1, the J gene TRBJ2-7; maybe TRBD2 (5 bases). Trimming stripped 7 bases from V and 5 bases from J, with 9 bases between. Germline V gene sequence: CDR1 MNHNS, CDR2 SASEGT. This CDR3 is built from 11 residues. CDR3 amino acids: CASTGYHEQYF. The CDR3 region has the DNA TGTGCCAGCACGGGGTACCACGAGCAGTACTTC.

V usage is TRBV11-2 and J usage is TRBJ2-6, with D hard to call. The germline V gene encodes CDR1 SGHAT and CDR2 FQNNGV. The CDR3 totals 16 residues. V dropped 4 bases and J dropped 2 bases, with 12 bases sitting between them. CDR3 protein: CASSSTGAPGANVLTF. In DNA form, the CDR3 reads TGTGCCAGCAGCTCAACCGGAGCCCCTGGGGCCAACGTCCTGACTTTC. Variable domain in full (rest from reference TRBV11-2 and TRBJ2-6): EAGVAQSPRYKIIEKRQSVAFWCNPISGHATLYWYQQILGQGPKLLIQFQNNGVVDDSQLPKDRFSAERLKGVDSTLKIQPAKLEDSAVYLCASSSTGAPGANVLTFGAGSRLTVL.